One sample yielded the 10 T cell receptor beta chains listed below, sequenced in a study of T cells in women clearing cervical HPV infection. The table came from immunoSEQ multiplex PCR; TCRdb's copy has only in-frame clones and leaves some out. The sample includes about 26,000 clones. The sequenced sample consisted of blood buffy coat. All receptors derive from a woman aged 18-70 years with a cervical HPV16 infection that either progressed to CIN3+ or cleared (not recorded which).

Concerning this clone: The observed sequence ends 3 residues before the CDR3 terminus, with the missing tail filled in from the germline J gene. The J gene is TRBJ1-2, the V gene TRBV19, with D tentatively TRBD1 (5 bases). Germline CDR1 and CDR2: LNHDA and SQIVND (reference sequence). The CDR3 contains 14 residues. V lost 3 bases to trimming and J lost 4 bases, with 12 bases between them. Here the CDR3 reads CASSIIGEIYGYTF. The sequenced CDR3 bases are TGTGCCAGTAGTATCATAGGGGAGATCTATGGC.

With regard to this clone: The sequenced fragment ends 3 residues before the CDR3 boundary, so the rest is inferred from the germline J gene. The chain recombines TRBV12-3 or TRBV12-4 with TRBJ2-1, with D possibly matching TRBD2 (6 bases). The CDR3 is 15 residues long. Trimming cost V 5 bases and J 5 bases, with 16 bases left between them. Here the CDR3 reads CASSLRAGNNNEQFF. The sequenced part of the CDR3 DNA is TGTGCCAGCAGTCTACGGGCGGGAAACAACAATGAG.

As concerns this clone: The CDR3 is cut off 3 residues early in the read; its end comes from the germline J gene. The V gene is TRBV19, the J gene TRBJ1-2; D is perhaps TRBD1 (5 bases). Per germline, CDR1 LNHDA and CDR2 SQIVND (reference sequence). The CDR3 is made up of 14 amino acids. The CDR3 bases that were read are TGTGCCAGTAGTATAGGCGGGCGGGGGAATGAC. As protein: CASSIGGRGND. The entire CDR3 reads CASSIGGRGNDYTF. Together with reference TRBV19 and TRBJ1-2, the CDR3 gives the full variable domain: DGGITQSPKYLFRKEGQNVTLSCEQNLNHDAMYWYRQDPGQGLRLIYYSQIVNDFQKGDIAEGYSVSREKKESFPLTVTSAQKNPTAFYLCASSIGGRGNDYTFGSGTRLTVV.

In the case of this clone: The read falls 3 residues short of the CDR3 end, and the missing part is taken from the germline J gene. This chain connects TRBV20-1 to TRBJ2-7, with a weak D call TRBD1 (6 bases). Trimming took off 4 bases at V and 6 bases at J, with 16 bases between the two ends. This CDR3 contains 13 residues. CDR1 is DFQATT, CDR2 SNEGSKA, per germline (reference sequence). The CDR3 bases that were read are TGCAGTGCTAAGGGGGACCCCTCGCTCGAG. Translating gives CSAKGDPSLE. The full CDR3 protein is CSAKGDPSLEQYF.

With respect to this clone: Coverage ceases 3 residues before the CDR3 finishes, and the germline J gene fills in the end. V gene TRBV7-9 combines with J gene TRBJ2-3; D is possibly TRBD1 or TRBD2 (7 bases each). In germline, CDR1 is SEHNR, CDR2 FQNEAQ (reference sequence). The CDR3 extends over 15 amino acids. The CDR3 sequence is CASSPGEGAEQPQYF. CDR3 DNA (partial): TGTGCCAGCAGCCCCGGGGAGGGGGCGGAACAGCCG. Filled out from reference TRBV7-9 and TRBJ2-3, the complete variable domain reads DTGVSQNPRHKITKRGQNVTFRCDPISEHNRLYWYRQTLGQGPEFLTYFQNEAQLEKSRLLSDRFSAERPKGSFSTLEIQRTEQGDSAMYLCASSPGEGAEQPQYFGPGTRLTVL.

This clone is deemed medium-sized by its frequency. The observed sequence ends 3 residues before the CDR3 terminus, with the missing tail filled in from the germline J gene. The rearrangement joins TRBV6-1 to TRBJ1-4; D is possibly TRBD1 (5 bases). This CDR3 is built from 18 residues. Germline CDR1 and CDR2: MNHNS and SASEGT. Trimming shortened V by 0 bases and J by 1 base, and 15 bases separated the two germline ends. The CDR3 sequence: CASSEAWGSEGTNEKLFF. The sequenced part of the CDR3 DNA is TGTGCCAGCAGTGAAGCATGGGGCAGCGAGGGAACTAATGAAAAA.

In the case of this clone: The CDR3 extends 3 residues past the end of the read, so its final part is completed from the germline J gene. The chain carries TRBV7-6 and TRBJ2-3; 10 bases match TRBD1. Germline values: CDR1 SGHVS, CDR2 FNYEAQ. The CDR3 loop spans 16 amino acids. Trimming removed 5 bases from V and 4 bases from J; junction bases left unmatched: 9. The CDR3 bases that were read are TGTGCCAGCAGCCTCGGGACAGGGGCAACCCCAGATACG. Residues: CASSLGTGATPDT. From start to end, the CDR3 is CASSLGTGATPDTQYF.

Notes on this clone: The missing CDR3 end, 3 residues past where the read stops, is filled in from the germline J gene. The rearrangement uses TRBV20-1 and TRBJ1-2, with 8 bases that match TRBD1. The germline V gene encodes CDR1 DFQATT and CDR2 SNEGSKA (reference sequence). CDR3 length equals 14 residues. V was pared by 1 base and J by 5 bases, with 6 bases of the junction left unmatched. Here the CDR3 reads CSARATGAAYGYTF. The sequenced CDR3 bases are TGCAGTGCTAGAGCGACAGGGGCCGCATATGGC.

As to this clone: The read ends 3 residues early relative to the CDR3; the germline J gene fills the gap. V gene TRBV6-2 or TRBV6-3 combines with J gene TRBJ2-3; 7 nucleotides match TRBD1. The CDR3 has 16 amino acids. Germline loops: CDR1 MNHEY, CDR2 SVGEGT. The CDR3 region is CASSPANRGIQETQYF. The CDR3 DNA, read in part, is TGTGCCAGCAGCCCGGCGAACAGGGGAATCCAAGAGACG.

On this clone: Read data end 3 residues before the CDR3 end; the end is taken from the germline J gene. The chain carries TRBV7-3 and TRBJ2-4; TRBD1 matches 8 bases. The CDR3 loop spans 14 amino acids. Germline CDR1 is SGHTA and CDR2 is FQGTGA. Incomplete CDR3 DNA: TGTGCCAGCAGCTTAACGAGACAGGGGAATGGT. Its translation is CASSLTRQGNG. The entire CDR3 protein reads CASSLTRQGNGQYF. The whole variable domain, remainder taken from reference TRBV7-3 and TRBJ2-4, is GAGVSQTPSNKVTEKGKYVELRCDPISGHTALYWYRQSLGQGPEFLIYFQGTGAADDSGLPNDRFFAVRPEGSVSTLKIQRTERGDSAVYLCASSLTRQGNGQYFGAGTRLSVL.